Following are 30 T cell receptor beta chains from one sample sequenced in a study of HIV-infected patients and healthy controls. TCRdb re-called the 5' RACE reads through MiXCR, storing one row per CDR3 protein. This sample carries over 55,000 distinct CDR3 sequences, roughly a sixth of them seen once, and the ten largest clones take approximately 5.2%. The sequenced material came from CD4+ T cells from blood. The source of these receptors is a human donor in good health.

This clonotype has just a few counts. The chain links TRBV7-2 to TRBJ2-7, with 9 bases fitting TRBD2. J lost 3 bases, V lost 1 base, and 10 bases had no gene match. The CDR3 has 17 residues. Germline CDR1 reads SGHTA; CDR2 reads FQGNSA. The DNA of the CDR3 is TGTGCCAGCAGCTTAGAGGTCGGGCTAGCGGGAAGCTACGAGCAGTACTTC. This sequence encodes CASSLEVGLAGSYEQYF.

The chain has TRBV20-1 and TRBJ2-2; D unresolved. Looked up from germline, CDR1 is DFQATT and CDR2 is SNEGSKA (reference sequence). With 6 bases removed from V and 4 bases from J, the gap between germline ends came to 9 bases. This CDR3 region has 12 residues. The CDR3 spells CSARMATGELFF. The CDR3 DNA follows: TGCAGTGCGCGGATGGCCACCGGGGAGCTGTTTTTT.

In this sample, this clonotype turned up a few times. The chain employs TRBV15 and TRBJ2-2; D is perhaps TRBD1 (6 bases). This CDR3 spans 15 amino acids. Germline CDR1 reads LNHNV; CDR2 reads YYDKDF (reference sequence). V was pared by 0 bases and J by 7 bases, with 12 bases between. The CDR3 sequence: CATSRDQAGVGELFF. The CDR3 DNA sequence: TGTGCCACCAGCAGAGATCAGGCAGGGGTCGGGGAGCTGTTTTTT.

The chain links TRBV6-5 to TRBJ2-7, with 7 nucleotides matching TRBD2. Losses at the gene ends were 10 bases for V and 3 bases for J; bases not matched to a gene: 9. Germline V CDR1 and CDR2: MNHEY, SVGAGI. CDR3 size: 13 residues. Here the CDR3 reads CATGSSGVYEQYF. CDR3 nucleotides: TGTGCCACAGGATCTAGCGGAGTCTACGAGCAGTACTTC.

This chain connects TRBV27 to TRBJ2-4; a weak D match, TRBD1 (6 bases). V lost 5 bases to trimming and J lost 0 bases, with 14 bases between them. Germline lookup yields CDR1 MNHEY and CDR2 SMNVEV (reference sequence). This CDR3 comprises 16 residues. CDR3 nucleotides: TGTGCCAGCAGTCAAAATGACAGGATAGCCAAAAACATTCAGTACTTC. Its translation is CASSQNDRIAKNIQYF.

This clonotype was counted a few times. The J gene is TRBJ2-7, the V gene TRBV27; 9 bases are shared with TRBD2. There are 14 residues in the CDR3. V lost 4 bases, J lost 6 bases, and 7 bases stayed unmatched. The germline V gene has CDR1 MNHEY and CDR2 SMNVEV (reference sequence). CDR3 DNA sequence: TGTGCCAGCAGTTACTTGCGGGAGGGCGGCGAGCAGTACTTC. This sequence encodes CASSYLREGGEQYF.

This clonotype was seen a few times. The CDR3 DNA sequence: TGTGCCAGCAGCGTAGTCGGGGGGTCAACATCATGGGCTGGCTACACCTTC. Amino acid sequence: CASSVVGGSTSWAGYTF. The chain couples TRBV9 to TRBJ1-2; possibly TRBD1 for D (5 bases). CDR1 is SGDLS, CDR2 YYNGEE, per germline. The CDR3 is 17 residues long. V shed 0 bases and J shed 7 bases, with 22 bases lying between them.

The V call is TRBV4-2, the J call TRBJ1-5; weak D call: TRBD1 (6 bases). The V end was cut by 0 bases, the J end by 2 bases, with 8 bases between. Germline-derived CDR1 and CDR2 are LGHNA and YNFKEQ. The CDR3 is 15 residues long. The CDR3 DNA follows: TGTGCCAGCAGCCAAGATTACAGGGGCAATCAGCCCCAGCATTTT. This codes for CASSQDYRGNQPQHF.

J is TRBJ2-1 and V is TRBV29-1; no reliable D call. V was pared by 6 bases and J by 10 bases, with 10 bases between. The CDR3 runs 10 residues. Germline V CDR1 and CDR2: SQVTM, ANQGSEA. The CDR3 loop reads CSVRDLEQFF. In DNA form, the CDR3 reads TGCAGCGTACGTGACTTGGAGCAGTTCTTC.

The sample holds one count of this clonotype. The chain joins TRBV12-3 or TRBV12-4 to TRBJ1-1; tentatively, D is TRBD1 (5 bases). With 5 bases removed from V and 1 base from J, the gap between germline ends came to 14 bases. The CDR3 covers 15 residues. CDR3 nucleotide sequence: TGTGCCAGCAGTCCCCGGGGGGTGGCGAACACTGAAGCTTTCTTT. This gives the protein CASSPRGVANTEAFF.

This clonotype was found many times. The gene calls are TRBV29-1 and TRBJ1-1; tentatively, D is TRBD1 (5 bases). The CDR3 length is 14 residues. Per germline, CDR1 SQVTM and CDR2 ANQGSEA. Trimming cost V 6 bases and J 0 bases, with 14 bases left between them. CDR3 protein: CSVGLKGMNTEAFF. In DNA, the CDR3 is TGCAGCGTGGGGCTTAAGGGGATGAACACTGAAGCTTTCTTT.

This clonotype was found many times. V gene TRBV2 combines with J gene TRBJ2-3, with 7 bases matching TRBD2. Per germline, CDR1 SNHLY and CDR2 FYNNEI. V lost 5 bases to trimming and J lost 2 bases; unmatched junction nucleotides: 10. This CDR3 is 16 amino acids long. The CDR3 here is CASSPLAGDLTDTQYF. The CDR3 nucleotides are TGTGCCAGCAGTCCCCTGGCGGGGGACCTCACAGATACGCAGTATTTT. The full variable domain, with the rest looked up from reference TRBV2 and TRBJ2-3, is EPEVTQTPSHQVTQMGQEVILRCVPISNHLYFYWYRQILGQKVEFLVSFYNNEISEKSEIFDDQFSVERPDGSNFTLKIRSTKLEDSAMYFCASSPLAGDLTDTQYFGPGTRLTVL.

The J gene is TRBJ1-5, the V gene TRBV29-1, with D unclear. CDR3 length: 10 residues. Deletions cut 4 bases from V and 5 bases from J, with 3 bases between. Looked up from germline, CDR1 is SQVTM and CDR2 is ANQGSEA. In DNA form, the CDR3 reads TGCAGCGTTGGGCATCAGCCCCAGCATTTT. As protein: CSVGHQPQHF.

This sequence joins TRBV4-3 and TRBJ1-2, with TRBD1 as a possible D gene (5 bases). The CDR3 loop spans 15 amino acids. V gave up 0 bases and J gave up 4 bases, with 12 bases separating them. Germline CDR1 LGHNA, CDR2 YSLEER. This chain's CDR3 is CASSQDQGRRYGYTF. Written as DNA, the CDR3 is TGCGCCAGCAGCCAAGATCAGGGACGCCGCTATGGCTACACCTTC.

This clonotype was observed a few times. The J gene is TRBJ2-5, the V gene TRBV5-1; 10 nucleotides agree with TRBD2. The CDR3 consists of 15 residues. Germline V CDR1 and CDR2: SGHRS, YFSETQ. The trim removed 4 bases at V and 4 bases at J, leaving 7 bases unmatched. CDR3 nucleotides: TGCGCCAGCAGCGGAACTAGCGGGATTATAGAGACCCAGTACTTC. Its protein product is CASSGTSGIIETQYF.

This clonotype occurred many times. V usage is TRBV12-3 or TRBV12-4 and J usage is TRBJ1-1; a weak D match, TRBD1 (5 bases). The CDR3 has 14 amino acids. Trimming took off 4 bases at V and 10 bases at J, with 19 bases between the two ends. The CDR3 DNA reads as TGTGCCAGCAGTTCGGTGCAGGGAGGTTGGCCAGCTTTCTTT. Protein: CASSSVQGGWPAFF.

This clonotype was seen at least ten times. The chain employs TRBV20-1 and TRBJ1-1; D perhaps matches TRBD1 (5 bases). CDR3 length: 14 residues. V was cut by 0 bases and J by 8 bases, with 16 bases left in between. CDR1 and CDR2 from the germline V gene are DFQATT and SNEGSKA (reference sequence). The CDR3: CSARDVGTSAEAFF. The CDR3 DNA is TGCAGTGCTAGAGATGTCGGGACTAGCGCGGAAGCTTTCTTT.

The genes are TRBV6-2 or TRBV6-3 and TRBJ1-1; D is undetermined. The CDR3 consists of 11 residues. V was cut by 4 bases and J by 3 bases, with 3 bases left in between. Germline V gives CDR1 MNHEY, CDR2 SVGEGT. The CDR3 DNA reads as TGTGCCAGCAGTTCCCACACTGAAGCTTTCTTT. This translates into CASSSHTEAFF.

This clonotype was counted only a few times. The chain couples TRBV5-1 to TRBJ2-1; no definite D call. V was pared by 4 bases and J by 1 base, with 18 bases between. CDR3 length equals 17 residues. The germline gives CDR1 SGHRS, CDR2 YFSETQ. CDR3 amino acids: CASSLKAGIRSYNEQFF. For the CDR3, the DNA is TGCGCCAGCAGCCTAAAAGCTGGGATAAGGTCCTACAATGAGCAGTTCTTC.

The chain recombines TRBV5-5 with TRBJ2-3; 9 bases are shared with TRBD1. V lost 0 bases, J lost 2 bases, and 4 bases stayed unmatched. The CDR3 runs 16 residues. Looked up from germline, CDR1 is SGHKS and CDR2 is YYEKEE (reference sequence). The CDR3 region is CASSLGTGALTDTQYF. As DNA, the CDR3 is TGTGCCAGCAGCTTGGGGACAGGGGCCCTCACAGATACGCAGTATTTT.

This clonotype occurred many times. The chain has TRBV2 and TRBJ1-5; no clear D gene. This CDR3 has 13 amino acids. Germline CDR1 is SNHLY and CDR2 is FYNNEI. Between the trimmed V and J ends, which lost 6 bases and 2 bases, there was a span of 8 bases. The CDR3 loop reads CASSDEGNQPQHF. The DNA for the CDR3 is TGTGCCAGCAGCGACGAGGGCAATCAGCCCCAGCATTTT. Combining the CDR3 with reference TRBV2 and TRBJ1-5 gives the whole variable domain EPEVTQTPSHQVTQMGQEVILRCVPISNHLYFYWYRQILGQKVEFLVSFYNNEISEKSEIFDDQFSVERPDGSNFTLKIRSTKLEDSAMYFCASSDEGNQPQHFGDGTRLSIL.

The chain employs TRBV6-1 and TRBJ2-3, with D perhaps matching TRBD1 (6 bases). The V gene's germline CDR1 is MNHNS and CDR2 SASEGT. V lost 4 bases to trimming and J lost 10 bases, with 18 bases between them. The length of the CDR3 is 14 residues. DNA for the CDR3: TGTGCCAGCAGTGGCCGAAACTACAGGGATGCGCAGTATTTT. Its protein product is CASSGRNYRDAQYF.

This clonotype was counted a few times. The gene calls are TRBV13 and TRBJ2-2; no firm D call. V lost 1 base, J lost 6 bases, and 6 bases lay in between. Germline V gives CDR1 PRHDT, CDR2 FYEKMQ (reference sequence). This CDR3 has 13 amino acids. DNA for the CDR3: TGTGCCAGCAGCTTAGACCCGTCCGGGGAGCTGTTTTTT. It encodes CASSLDPSGELFF.

This clonotype was seen ten or more times. V and J are TRBV20-1 and TRBJ1-2; the D is unclear. The CDR3 spans 15 residues. Looked up from germline, CDR1 is DFQATT and CDR2 is SNEGSKA (reference sequence). Trimming cost V 6 bases and J 3 bases, with 20 bases left between them. CDR3 region: CSAPEGLGSHYGYTF. CDR3 nucleotides: TGCAGTGCCCCTGAAGGATTGGGCAGCCACTATGGCTACACCTTC.

In its sample, this clonotype was seen a few times. The chain is built from TRBV2 and TRBJ1-6, with 9 positions matching TRBD1. V trimming: 7 bases; J trimming: 10 bases; junction bases outside the gene matches: 11. CDR3 length equals 15 residues. CDR1 is SNHLY, CDR2 FYNNEI, per germline. The CDR3 is CASTGRGTGSSPLHF. CDR3 nucleotides: TGTGCCAGCACAGGCCGGGGGACAGGGTCGTCACCCCTCCACTTT. The variable domain in full, completed from reference TRBV2 and TRBJ1-6, reads EPEVTQTPSHQVTQMGQEVILRCVPISNHLYFYWYRQILGQKVEFLVSFYNNEISEKSEIFDDQFSVERPDGSNFTLKIRSTKLEDSAMYFCASTGRGTGSSPLHFGNGTRLTVT.

This clonotype was seen only a few times. This chain uses TRBV7-2 with TRBJ2-1; 10 nucleotides agree with TRBD2. J gave up 7 bases and V 2 bases, and 5 bases lay outside the gene matches. CDR1 SGHTA and CDR2 FQGNSA come from the germline V gene. The CDR3 extends over 15 amino acids. The CDR3 here is CASSLKLAGENEQFF. The CDR3 region has the DNA TGTGCCAGCAGCTTAAAGCTAGCGGGGGAAAATGAGCAGTTCTTC.

This clonotype was found a few times. This chain connects TRBV3-1 to TRBJ2-5; no definite D call. The CDR3 length is 16 residues. V was pared by 1 base and J by 4 bases, with 16 bases between. Germline assignment: CDR1 LGHDT and CDR2 YNNKEL (reference sequence). As DNA, the CDR3 is TGTGCCAGCAGCCAAGTTCTCGCAGCCACCGGAGAGACCCAGTACTTC. This codes for CASSQVLAATGETQYF.

This clonotype occurred many times. This chain uses TRBV7-2 with TRBJ2-7, with D maybe TRBD1 (6 bases). The V end was cut by 0 bases, the J end by 2 bases, with 8 bases between. CDR1 and CDR2 (germline): SGHTA, FQGNSA. The CDR3 spans 14 residues. The CDR3 sequence: CASSLAQGTYEQYF. The CDR3 DNA sequence: TGTGCCAGCAGCTTAGCCCAGGGGACCTACGAGCAGTACTTC.

This clonotype was seen many times. The chain recombines TRBV7-2 with TRBJ2-1; 7 bases align to TRBD2. The ends lost 3 bases at V and 9 bases at J; junction bases unmatched: 11. Per the germline V gene, CDR1 is SGHTA and CDR2 is FQGNSA. The length of the CDR3 is 15 residues. This CDR3 reads CASSFSAGRSGEQFF. The DNA for the CDR3 is TGTGCCAGCAGCTTCTCAGCGGGAAGGTCTGGTGAGCAGTTCTTC. The full variable domain, with the rest looked up from reference TRBV7-2 and TRBJ2-1, is GAGVSQSPSNKVTEKGKDVELRCDPISGHTALYWYRQSLGQGLEFLIYFQGNSAPDKSGLPSDRFSAERTGGSVSTLTIQRTQQEDSAVYLCASSFSAGRSGEQFFGPGTRLTVL.

This clonotype was recorded at least ten times. The chain couples TRBV18 to TRBJ2-7; weak D call: TRBD2 (6 bases). Germline assignment: CDR1 KGHSH and CDR2 LQKENI. The V and J ends lost 2 bases and 2 bases respectively, with 7 bases between them. The CDR3 totals 13 residues. The CDR3 DNA follows: TGTGCCAGCTCACCAGGCGGGACCTACGAGCAGTACTTC. As protein: CASSPGGTYEQYF.